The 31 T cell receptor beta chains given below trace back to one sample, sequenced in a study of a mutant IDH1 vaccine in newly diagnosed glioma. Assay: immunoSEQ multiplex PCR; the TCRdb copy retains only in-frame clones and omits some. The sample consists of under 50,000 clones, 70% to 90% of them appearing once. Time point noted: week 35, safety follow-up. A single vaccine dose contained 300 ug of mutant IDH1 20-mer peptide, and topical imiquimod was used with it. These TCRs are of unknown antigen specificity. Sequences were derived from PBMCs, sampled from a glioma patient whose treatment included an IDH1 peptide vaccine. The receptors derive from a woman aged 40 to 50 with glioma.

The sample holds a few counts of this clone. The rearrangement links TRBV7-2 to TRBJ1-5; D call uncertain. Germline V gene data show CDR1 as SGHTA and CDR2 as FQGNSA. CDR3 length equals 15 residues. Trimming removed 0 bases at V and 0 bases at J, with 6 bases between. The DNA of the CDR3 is TGTGCCAGCAGCTTAGCGTCTCATAGCAATCAGCCCCAGCATTTT. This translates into CASSLASHSNQPQHF. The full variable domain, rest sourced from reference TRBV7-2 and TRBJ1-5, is GAGVSQSPSNKVTEKGKDVELRCDPISGHTALYWYRQSLGQGLEFLIYFQGNSAPDKSGLPSDRFSAERTGGSVSTLTIQRTQQEDSAVYLCASSLASHSNQPQHFGDGTRLSIL.

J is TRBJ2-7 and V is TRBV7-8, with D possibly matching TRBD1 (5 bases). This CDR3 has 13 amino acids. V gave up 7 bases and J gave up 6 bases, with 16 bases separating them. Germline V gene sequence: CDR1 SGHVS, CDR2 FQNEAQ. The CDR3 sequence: CASTRRQGPEQYF. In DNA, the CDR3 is TGTGCCAGCACGCGTCGGCAGGGCCCCGAGCAGTACTTC.

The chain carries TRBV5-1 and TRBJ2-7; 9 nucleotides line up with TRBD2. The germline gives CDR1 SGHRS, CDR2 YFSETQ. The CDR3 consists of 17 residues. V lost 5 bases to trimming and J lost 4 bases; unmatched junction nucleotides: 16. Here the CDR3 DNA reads TGCGCCAGCAGTTCACTAGCGGGCCAACGCAACGCTTACGAGCAGTACTTC. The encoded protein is CASSSLAGQRNAYEQYF.

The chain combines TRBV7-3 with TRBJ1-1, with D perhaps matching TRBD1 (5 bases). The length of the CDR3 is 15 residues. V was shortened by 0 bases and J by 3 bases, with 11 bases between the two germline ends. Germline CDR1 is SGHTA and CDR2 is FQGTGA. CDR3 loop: CASSLTGSGDTEAFF. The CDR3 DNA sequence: TGTGCCAGCAGCTTAACGGGGTCGGGGGACACTGAAGCTTTCTTT.

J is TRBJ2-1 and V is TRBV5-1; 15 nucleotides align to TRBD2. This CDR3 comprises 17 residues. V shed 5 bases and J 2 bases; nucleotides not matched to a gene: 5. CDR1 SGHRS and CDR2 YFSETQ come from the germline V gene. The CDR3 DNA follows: TGCGCCAGCAGAGGGGGACTAGCGGGAGGAACCTACAATGAGCAGTTCTTC. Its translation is CASRGGLAGGTYNEQFF. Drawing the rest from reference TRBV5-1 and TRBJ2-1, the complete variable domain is KAGVTQTPRYLIKTRGQQVTLSCSPISGHRSVSWYQQTPGQGLQFLFEYFSETQRNKGNFPGRFSGRQFSNSRSEMNVSTLELGDSALYLCASRGGLAGGTYNEQFFGPGTRLTVL.

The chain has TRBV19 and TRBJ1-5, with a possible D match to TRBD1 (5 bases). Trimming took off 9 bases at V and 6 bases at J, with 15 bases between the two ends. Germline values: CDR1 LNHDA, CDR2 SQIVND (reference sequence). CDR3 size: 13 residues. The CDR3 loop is CASRPPGGQPQHF. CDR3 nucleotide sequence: TGTGCCAGCAGACCCCCGGGGGGTCAGCCCCAGCATTTT.

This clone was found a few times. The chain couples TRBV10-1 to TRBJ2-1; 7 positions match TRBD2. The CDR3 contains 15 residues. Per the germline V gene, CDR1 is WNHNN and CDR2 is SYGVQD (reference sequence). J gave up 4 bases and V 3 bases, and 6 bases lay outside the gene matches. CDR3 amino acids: CASSETAGDYNEQFF. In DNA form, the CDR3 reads TGCGCCAGCAGTGAAACTGCGGGGGATTACAATGAGCAGTTCTTC.

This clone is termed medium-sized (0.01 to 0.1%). The CDR3, as DNA: TGCAGCGTTGAGTGGTGGGGGTCGAGCTCTGGGGCCAACGTCCTGACTTTC. Translating gives CSVEWWGSSSGANVLTF. The V gene is TRBV29-1, the J gene TRBJ2-6; perhaps D is TRBD1 or TRBD2 (5 bases each). V was clipped by 3 bases and J by 0 bases, with 15 bases between them. The CDR3 is 17 residues long. Germline V gene data show CDR1 as SQVTM and CDR2 as ANQGSEA. Full variable domain (outside the CDR3, taken from reference TRBV29-1 and TRBJ2-6): SAVISQKPSRDICQRGTSLTIQCQVDSQVTMMFWYRQQPGQSLTLIATANQGSEATYESGFVIDKFPISRPNLTFSTLTVSNMSPEDSSIYLCSVEWWGSSSGANVLTFGAGSRLTVL.

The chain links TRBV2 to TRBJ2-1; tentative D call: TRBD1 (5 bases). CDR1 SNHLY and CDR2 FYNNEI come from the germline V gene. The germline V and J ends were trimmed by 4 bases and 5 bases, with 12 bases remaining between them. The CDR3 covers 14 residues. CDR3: CASSGQGRDNEQFF. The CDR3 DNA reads TGTGCCAGCAGTGGCCAGGGTCGGGACAATGAGCAGTTCTTC.

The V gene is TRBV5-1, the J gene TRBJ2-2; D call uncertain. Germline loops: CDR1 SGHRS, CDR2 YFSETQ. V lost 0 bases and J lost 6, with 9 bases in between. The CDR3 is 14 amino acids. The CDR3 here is CASSLVVDAGELFF. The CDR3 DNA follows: TGCGCCAGCAGCTTGGTAGTCGACGCCGGGGAGCTGTTTTTT.

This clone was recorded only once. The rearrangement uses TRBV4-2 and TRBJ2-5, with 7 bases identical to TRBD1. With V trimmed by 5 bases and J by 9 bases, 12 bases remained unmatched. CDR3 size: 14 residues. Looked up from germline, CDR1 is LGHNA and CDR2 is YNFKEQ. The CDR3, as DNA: TGTGCCAGCAGCGAACCCAGAGGGGGCGGAGCCCAGTACTTC. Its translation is CASSEPRGGGAQYF.

CDR3 nucleotide sequence: TGTGCCAGCAGAGGTCACGGACAGAAACCCTACGAGCAGTACTTC. Translating it yields CASRGHGQKPYEQYF. The chain employs TRBV6-6 and TRBJ2-7; D perhaps matches TRBD1 (6 bases). This CDR3 has 15 residues. Per the germline V gene, CDR1 is MNHNY and CDR2 is SVGAGI (reference sequence). The germline V and J ends were trimmed by 6 bases and 2 bases, with 17 bases remaining between them.

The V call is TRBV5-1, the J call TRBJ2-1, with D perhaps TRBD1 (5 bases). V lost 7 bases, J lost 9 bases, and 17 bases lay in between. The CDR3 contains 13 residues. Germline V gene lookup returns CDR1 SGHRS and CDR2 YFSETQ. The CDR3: CASGARYVVEQFF. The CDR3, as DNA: TGCGCCAGCGGGGCTAGGTACGTCGTTGAGCAGTTCTTC.

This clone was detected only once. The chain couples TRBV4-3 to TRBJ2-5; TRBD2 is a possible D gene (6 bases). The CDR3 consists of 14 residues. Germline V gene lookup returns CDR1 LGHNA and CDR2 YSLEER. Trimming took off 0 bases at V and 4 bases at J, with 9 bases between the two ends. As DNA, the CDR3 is TGCGCCAGCAGCCAAGATATGGGGGGAGAGACCCAGTACTTC. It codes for CASSQDMGGETQYF.

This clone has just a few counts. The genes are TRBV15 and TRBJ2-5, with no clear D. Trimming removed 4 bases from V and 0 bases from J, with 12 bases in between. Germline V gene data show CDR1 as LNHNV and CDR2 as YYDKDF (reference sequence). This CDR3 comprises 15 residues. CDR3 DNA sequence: TGTGCCACCAGCAATTTTTGGCGGAACCAAGAGACCCAGTACTTC. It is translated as CATSNFWRNQETQYF.

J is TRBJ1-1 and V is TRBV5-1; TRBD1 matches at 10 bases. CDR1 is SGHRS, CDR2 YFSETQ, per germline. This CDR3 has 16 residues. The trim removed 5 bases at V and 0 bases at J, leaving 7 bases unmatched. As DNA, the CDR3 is TGCGCCAGCAGTTATACCGGGACAGGGGTGAACACTGAAGCTTTCTTT. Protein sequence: CASSYTGTGVNTEAFF.

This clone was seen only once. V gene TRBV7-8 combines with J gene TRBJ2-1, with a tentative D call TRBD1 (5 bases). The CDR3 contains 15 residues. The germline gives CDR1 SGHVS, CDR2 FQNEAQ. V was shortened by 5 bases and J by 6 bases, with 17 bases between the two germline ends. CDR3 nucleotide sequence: TGTGCCAGCAGCCCCCAGGGCCTCTCTGGCAATGAGCAGTTCTTC. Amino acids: CASSPQGLSGNEQFF.

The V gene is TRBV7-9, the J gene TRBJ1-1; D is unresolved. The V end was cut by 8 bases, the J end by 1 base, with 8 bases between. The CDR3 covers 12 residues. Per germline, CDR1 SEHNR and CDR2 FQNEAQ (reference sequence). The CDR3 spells CASRKWNTEAFF. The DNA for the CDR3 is TGTGCCAGCCGTAAATGGAACACTGAAGCTTTCTTT.

For the CDR3, the DNA is TGCGCCAGCAGTCCGGCAGGGGGGCGCACTGAAGCTTTCTTT. This encodes CASSPAGGRTEAFF. The J gene is TRBJ1-1, the V gene TRBV10-1, with 7 bases identical to TRBD1. J gave up 4 bases and V 5 bases, and 7 bases lay outside the gene matches. This CDR3 region has 14 residues. Germline lookup yields CDR1 WNHNN and CDR2 SYGVQD (reference sequence).

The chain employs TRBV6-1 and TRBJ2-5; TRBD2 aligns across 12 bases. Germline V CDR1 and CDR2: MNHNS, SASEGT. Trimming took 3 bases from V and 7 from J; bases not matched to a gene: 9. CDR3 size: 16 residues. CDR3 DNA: TGTGCCAGCAGTGAGCGGACTAGCGGGGCTTTGGGGACCCAGTACTTC. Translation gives CASSERTSGALGTQYF.

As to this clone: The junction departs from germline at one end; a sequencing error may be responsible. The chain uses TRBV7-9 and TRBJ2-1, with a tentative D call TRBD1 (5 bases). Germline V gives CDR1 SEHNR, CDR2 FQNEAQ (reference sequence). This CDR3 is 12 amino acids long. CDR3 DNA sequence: TGTGCCAGCAGCAAGACAGTTGACACCTGGCTCTTC. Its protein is CASSKTVDTWLF. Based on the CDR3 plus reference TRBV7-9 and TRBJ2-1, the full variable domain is DTGVSQNPRHKITKRGQNVTFRCDPISEHNRLYWYRQTLGQGPEFLTYFQNEAQLEKSRLLSDRFSAERPKGSFSTLEIQRTEQGDSAMYLCASSKTVDTWLFGPGTRLTVL.

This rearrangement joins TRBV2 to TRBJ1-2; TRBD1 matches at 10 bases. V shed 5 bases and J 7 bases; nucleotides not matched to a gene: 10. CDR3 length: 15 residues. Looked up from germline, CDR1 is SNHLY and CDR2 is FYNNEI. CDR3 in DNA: TGTGCCAGCAGTTATAATGCTGGGACAGGGGTTGGCTACACCTTC. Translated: CASSYNAGTGVGYTF.

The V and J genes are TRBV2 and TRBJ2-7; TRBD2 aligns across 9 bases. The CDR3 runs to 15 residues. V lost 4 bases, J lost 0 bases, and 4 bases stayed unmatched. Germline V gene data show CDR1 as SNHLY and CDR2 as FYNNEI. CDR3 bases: TGTGCCAGCAGTGGGGCTAGCGGGGACTCCTACGAGCAGTACTTC. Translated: CASSGASGDSYEQYF.

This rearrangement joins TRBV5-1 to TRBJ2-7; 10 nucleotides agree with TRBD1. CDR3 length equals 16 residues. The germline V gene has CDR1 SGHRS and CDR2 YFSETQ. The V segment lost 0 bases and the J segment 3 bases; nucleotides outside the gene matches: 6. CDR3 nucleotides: TGCGCCAGCAGCTTGGTTTCGGGGACAGGGGTCTACGAGCAGTACTTC. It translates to CASSLVSGTGVYEQYF.

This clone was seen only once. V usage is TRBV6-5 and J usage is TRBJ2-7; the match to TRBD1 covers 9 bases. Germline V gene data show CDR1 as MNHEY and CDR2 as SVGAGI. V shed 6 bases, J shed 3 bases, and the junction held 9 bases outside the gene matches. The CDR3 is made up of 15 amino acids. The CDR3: CASSLGDRAFYEQYF. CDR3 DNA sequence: TGTGCCAGCAGCCTAGGGGACAGGGCCTTCTACGAGCAGTACTTC.

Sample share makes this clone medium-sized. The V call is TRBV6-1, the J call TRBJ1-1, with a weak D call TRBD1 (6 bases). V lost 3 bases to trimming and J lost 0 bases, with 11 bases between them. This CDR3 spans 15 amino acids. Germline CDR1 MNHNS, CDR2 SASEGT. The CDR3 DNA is TGTGCCAGCAGTGAGCTGCAGGGGTTGAACACTGAAGCTTTCTTT. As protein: CASSELQGLNTEAFF.

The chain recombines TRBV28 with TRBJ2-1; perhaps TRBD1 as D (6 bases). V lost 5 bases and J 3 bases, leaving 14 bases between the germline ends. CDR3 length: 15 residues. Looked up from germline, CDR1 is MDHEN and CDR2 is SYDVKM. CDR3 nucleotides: TGTGCCAGCAGTACCGAAACAGGGAGCTACAATGAGCAGTTCTTC. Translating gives CASSTETGSYNEQFF.

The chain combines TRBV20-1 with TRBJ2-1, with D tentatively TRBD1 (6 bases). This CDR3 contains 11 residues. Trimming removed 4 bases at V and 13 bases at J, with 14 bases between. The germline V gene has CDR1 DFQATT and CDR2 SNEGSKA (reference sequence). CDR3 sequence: CSATMGAQQFF. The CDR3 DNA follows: TGCAGTGCTACTATGGGGGCCCAACAGTTCTTC.

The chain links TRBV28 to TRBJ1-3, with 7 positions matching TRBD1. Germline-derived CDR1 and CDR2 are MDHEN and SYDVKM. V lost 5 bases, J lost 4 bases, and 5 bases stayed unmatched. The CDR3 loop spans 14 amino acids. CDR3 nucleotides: TGTGCCAGCAGTCCCGGGACAGCCGGAAACACCATATATTTT. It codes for CASSPGTAGNTIYF.

The DNA of the CDR3 is TGTGCCAGCAGCGTAGGACAGGGGAACACCGGGGAGCTGTTTTTT. It encodes CASSVGQGNTGELFF. The J gene is TRBJ2-2, the V gene TRBV9; 7 bases align to TRBD1. Per the germline V gene, CDR1 is SGDLS and CDR2 is YYNGEE. The CDR3 consists of 15 residues. Trimming cost V 0 bases and J 1 base; bases outside gene matches: 0.

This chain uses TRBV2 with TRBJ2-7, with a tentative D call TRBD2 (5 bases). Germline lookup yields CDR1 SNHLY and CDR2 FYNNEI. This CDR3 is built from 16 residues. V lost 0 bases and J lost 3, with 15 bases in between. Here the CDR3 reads CASSEALDSHLYEQYF. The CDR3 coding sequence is TGTGCCAGCAGTGAAGCGCTGGACTCCCACCTCTACGAGCAGTACTTC.